This T cell receptor (beta chain) appears in the sequencing data of a study of cytomegalovirus exposure and HLA in healthy donors. The method was immunoSEQ multiplex PCR; TCRdb's version includes in-frame clones alone and lacks a portion of them. The data show 100,000 to 150,000 clones, with 75% to 90% seen just once and roughly 2% held by the top ten. Germline values: CDR1 SEHNR, CDR2 FQNEAQ (reference sequence). This CDR3 is 17 amino acids long. V was cut by 9 bases and J by 2 bases, with 23 bases left in between. Material for sequencing was PBMCs. This clonotype was obtained from a woman aged 18 to 35 in good health and CMV-seronegative. The rearrangement uses TRBV7-9 and TRBJ1-3, with a possible D match to TRBD1 (5 bases). The CDR3 region has the DNA TGTGCCAGTTCCGAACCGGGACTTCCCTACGCTGGAAACACCATATATTTT. It translates to CASSEPGLPYAGNTIYF. The whole variable domain, remainder taken from reference TRBV7-9 and TRBJ1-3, is DTGVSQNPRHKITKRGQNVTFRCDPISEHNRLYWYRQTLGQGPEFLTYFQNEAQLEKSRLLSDRFSAERPKGSFSTLEIQRTEQGDSAMYLCASSEPGLPYAGNTIYFGEGSWLTVV.